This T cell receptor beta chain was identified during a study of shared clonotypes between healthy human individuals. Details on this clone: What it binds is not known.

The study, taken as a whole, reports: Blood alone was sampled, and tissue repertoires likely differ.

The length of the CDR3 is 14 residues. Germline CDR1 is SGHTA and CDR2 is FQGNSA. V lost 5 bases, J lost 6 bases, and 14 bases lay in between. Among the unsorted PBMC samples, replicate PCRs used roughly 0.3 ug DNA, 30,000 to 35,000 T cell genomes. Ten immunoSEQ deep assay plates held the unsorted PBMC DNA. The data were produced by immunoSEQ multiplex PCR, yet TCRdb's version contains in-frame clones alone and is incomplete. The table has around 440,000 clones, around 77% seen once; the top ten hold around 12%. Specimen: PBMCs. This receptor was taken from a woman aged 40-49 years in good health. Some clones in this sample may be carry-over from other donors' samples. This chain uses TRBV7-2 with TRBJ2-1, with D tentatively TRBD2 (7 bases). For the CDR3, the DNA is TGTGCCAGCAGCCCGCATGCGGGGGCCAATGAGCAGTTCTTC. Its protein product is CASSPHAGANEQFF.